This entry lists 9 T cell receptor beta chains sequenced from one sample in a study of post-analysis software for immune sequencing data. Study-level points and caveats: Roughly 5 TRBV segments, TRBV5-6, TRBV5-1 and TRBV20-1 among them, were found more frequent in patients than controls.

These receptors' antigens are unknown. Incorporated into the TCR beta cDNA libraries were unique molecular identifiers, which served to reduce PCR and sequencing biases. TCRdb processed the PCR reads anew with MiXCR; each CDR3 protein has one entry. The data hold 600,000 to 700,000 distinct CDR3 sequences, with around 60% observed a single time. The sequenced sample was blood. The receptors originated from a girl aged 2 to 10 with multiple sclerosis.

The chain employs TRBV6-5 and TRBJ2-7; TRBD2 agrees at 12 bases. The end of the DNA aligns better with TRBJ2-5, so the J call may be wrong. This CDR3 is built from 15 residues. Germline assignment: CDR1 MNHEY and CDR2 SVGAGI. The CDR3 loop reads CASRTSGGKSETQYF. The CDR3 region has the DNA TGTGCCAGCAGAACTAGCGGGGGGAAGTCAGAGACCCAGTACTTC.

This sequence joins TRBV6-1 and TRBJ2-1; unclear D gene. Germline loops: CDR1 MNHNS, CDR2 SASEGT. The CDR3 contains 12 residues. Trimming cost V 7 bases and J 7 bases, with 11 bases left between them. CDR3 DNA sequence: TGTGCCAGCACGGACGGGCGGAATGAGCAGTTCTTC. It is translated as CASTDGRNEQFF.

This clonotype occurred a few times. The chain has TRBV6-5 and TRBJ1-2; maybe TRBD1 (6 bases). CDR3 length: 14 residues. Between the trimmed V and J ends, which lost 7 bases and 4 bases, there was a span of 16 bases. The germline V gene has CDR1 MNHEY and CDR2 SVGAGI. The CDR3 spells CASTTDGGGYGYTF. CDR3 DNA: TGTGCCAGCACCACCGATGGAGGGGGCTATGGCTACACCTTC.

This clonotype was observed a handful of times. This rearrangement joins TRBV12-3 or TRBV12-4 to TRBJ2-3; no definite D call. V was trimmed by 4 bases and J by 6 bases, leaving 8 bases between them. The CDR3 totals 12 residues. The DNA of the CDR3 is TGTGCCAGCAGTTCGGACCCTGATACGCAGTATTTT. Its protein product is CASSSDPDTQYF.

V usage is TRBV5-1 and J usage is TRBJ1-2; TRBD1 is a possible D gene (5 bases). Per the germline V gene, CDR1 is SGHRS and CDR2 is YFSETQ. The CDR3 loop spans 14 amino acids. V was trimmed by 3 bases and J by 7 bases, leaving 16 bases between them. Here the CDR3 reads CASSWGPSGSGYTF. CDR3 nucleotides: TGCGCCAGCAGCTGGGGACCCTCAGGGAGTGGCTACACCTTC. Drawing the rest from reference TRBV5-1 and TRBJ1-2, the complete variable domain is KAGVTQTPRYLIKTRGQQVTLSCSPISGHRSVSWYQQTPGQGLQFLFEYFSETQRNKGNFPGRFSGRQFSNSRSEMNVSTLELGDSALYLCASSWGPSGSGYTFGSGTRLTVV.

A word on this clonotype: The CDR3 ends on some other residue instead of the conserved phenylalanine or tryptophan, so this is likely a read error. The rearrangement links TRBV6-1 to TRBJ2-1; D not certain. V lost 10 bases and J lost 1, with 11 bases in between. CDR3 length: 13 residues. The germline gives CDR1 MNHNS, CDR2 SASEGT. The CDR3 DNA sequence: TGTGCCATCGTTCGCACGTCCTACAATGAGCAGTTCGTC. Translation: CAIVRTSYNEQFV.

The chain links TRBV12-3 or TRBV12-4 to TRBJ2-3; 9 positions agree with TRBD2. The CDR3 is 17 residues long. V shed 3 bases and J 7 bases; nucleotides not matched to a gene: 14. CDR3 bases: TGTGCCAGCAGTTTGCTCAAGGCTAGCGGGGAGGGGAATACGCAGTATTTT. Translated: CASSLLKASGEGNTQYF.

The chain carries TRBV12-3 or TRBV12-4 and TRBJ1-1, with 7 positions matching TRBD1. The CDR3 loop spans 11 amino acids. V shed 7 bases and J 8 bases; nucleotides not matched to a gene: 4. CDR3 in amino acids: CASTPGQEAFF. CDR3 nucleotides: TGTGCCAGCACTCCGGGACAGGAAGCTTTCTTT.

The rearrangement uses TRBV27 and TRBJ1-5, with 8 nucleotides matching TRBD1. Trimming removed 5 bases from V and 5 bases from J; junction bases left unmatched: 5. The CDR3 extends over 14 amino acids. Germline assignment: CDR1 MNHEY and CDR2 SMNVEV (reference sequence). CDR3 protein: CASSPYRGDQPQHF. The DNA of the CDR3 is TGTGCCAGCAGTCCATACAGGGGGGATCAGCCCCAGCATTTT.